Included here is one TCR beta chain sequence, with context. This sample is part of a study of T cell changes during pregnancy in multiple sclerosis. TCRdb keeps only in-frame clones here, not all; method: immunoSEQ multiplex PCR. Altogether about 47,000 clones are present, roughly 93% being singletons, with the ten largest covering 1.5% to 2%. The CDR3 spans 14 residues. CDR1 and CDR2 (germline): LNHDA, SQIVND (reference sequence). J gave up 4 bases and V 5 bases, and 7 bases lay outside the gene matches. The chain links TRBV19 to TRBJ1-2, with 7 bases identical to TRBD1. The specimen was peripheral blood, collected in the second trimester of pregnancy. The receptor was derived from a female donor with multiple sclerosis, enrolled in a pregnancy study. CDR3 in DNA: TGTGCCAGTAGTGTCGGGACAGCCACCTATGGCTACACCTTC. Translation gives CASSVGTATYGYTF. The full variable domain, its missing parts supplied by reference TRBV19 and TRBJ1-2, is DGGITQSPKYLFRKEGQNVTLSCEQNLNHDAMYWYRQDPGQGLRLIYYSQIVNDFQKGDIAEGYSVSREKKESFPLTVTSAQKNPTAFYLCASSVGTATYGYTFGSGTRLTVV.